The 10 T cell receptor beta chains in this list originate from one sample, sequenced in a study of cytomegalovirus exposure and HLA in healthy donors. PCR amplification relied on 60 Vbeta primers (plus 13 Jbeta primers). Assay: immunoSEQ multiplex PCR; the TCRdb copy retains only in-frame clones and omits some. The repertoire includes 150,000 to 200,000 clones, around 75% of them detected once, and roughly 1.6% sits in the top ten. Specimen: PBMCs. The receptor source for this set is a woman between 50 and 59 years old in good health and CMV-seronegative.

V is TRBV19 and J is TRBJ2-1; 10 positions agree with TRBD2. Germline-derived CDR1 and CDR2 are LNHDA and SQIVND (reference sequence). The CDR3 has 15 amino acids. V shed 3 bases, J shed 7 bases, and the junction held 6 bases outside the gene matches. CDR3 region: CASSISASGSNEQFF. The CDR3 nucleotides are TGTGCCAGTAGTATTTCGGCTAGCGGGAGTAATGAGCAGTTCTTC. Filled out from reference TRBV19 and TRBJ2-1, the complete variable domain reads DGGITQSPKYLFRKEGQNVTLSCEQNLNHDAMYWYRQDPGQGLRLIYYSQIVNDFQKGDIAEGYSVSREKKESFPLTVTSAQKNPTAFYLCASSISASGSNEQFFGPGTRLTVL.

Written as DNA, the CDR3 is TGTGCCAGCAGCTTAGGGCGGTGGGACGAGCAGTACTTC. Amino acid sequence: CASSLGRWDEQYF. The rearrangement links TRBV7-2 to TRBJ2-7; D gene ambiguous. The CDR3 contains 13 residues. V was cut by 1 base and J by 5 bases, with 9 bases left in between. Germline V gene data show CDR1 as SGHTA and CDR2 as FQGNSA.

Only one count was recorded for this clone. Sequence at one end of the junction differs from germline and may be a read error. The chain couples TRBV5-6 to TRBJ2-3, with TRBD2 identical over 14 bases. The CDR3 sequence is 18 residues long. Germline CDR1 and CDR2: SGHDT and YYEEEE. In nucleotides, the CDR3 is TGTACCAGCAGCTTGGGGACTAGCGGGAGAAGGGTAACAGATACGCAGTATTTT. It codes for CTSSLGTSGRRVTDTQYF. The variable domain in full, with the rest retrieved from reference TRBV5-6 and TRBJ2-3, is DAGVTQSPTHLIKTRGQQVTLRCSPKSGHDTVSWYQQALGQGPQFIFQYYEEEERQRGNFPDRFSGHQFPNYSSELNVNALLLGDSALYLCTSSLGTSGRRVTDTQYFGPGTRLTVL.

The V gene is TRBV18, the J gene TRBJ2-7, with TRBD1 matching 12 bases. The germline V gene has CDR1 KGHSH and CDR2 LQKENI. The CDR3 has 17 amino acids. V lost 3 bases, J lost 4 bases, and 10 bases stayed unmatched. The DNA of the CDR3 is TGTGCCAGCTCACCGGAAACGGGACAGGGGGCGCGATACGAGCAGTACTTC. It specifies CASSPETGQGARYEQYF.

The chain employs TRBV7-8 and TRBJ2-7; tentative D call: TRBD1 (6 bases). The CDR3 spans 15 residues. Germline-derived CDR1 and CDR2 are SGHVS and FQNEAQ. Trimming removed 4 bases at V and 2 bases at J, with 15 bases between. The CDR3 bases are TGTGCCAGCAGCTCAGGGGCGGGCGTGGCCTACGAGCAGTACTTC. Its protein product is CASSSGAGVAYEQYF. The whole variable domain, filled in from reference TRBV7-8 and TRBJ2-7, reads GAGVSQSPRYKVAKRGQDVALRCDPISGHVSLFWYQQALGQGPEFLTYFQNEAQLDKSGLPSDRFFAERPEGSVSTLKIQRTQQEDSAVYLCASSSGAGVAYEQYFGPGTRLTVT.

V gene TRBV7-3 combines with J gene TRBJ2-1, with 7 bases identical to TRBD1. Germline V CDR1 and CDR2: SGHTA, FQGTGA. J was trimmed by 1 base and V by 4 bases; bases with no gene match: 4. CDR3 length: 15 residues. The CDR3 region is CASSSRDRSYNEQFF. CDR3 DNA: TGTGCCAGCAGCTCCCGGGACAGATCCTACAATGAGCAGTTCTTC.

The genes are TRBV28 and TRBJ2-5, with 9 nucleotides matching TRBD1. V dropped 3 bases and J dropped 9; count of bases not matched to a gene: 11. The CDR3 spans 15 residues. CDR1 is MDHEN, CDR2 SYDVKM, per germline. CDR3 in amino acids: CASSFGDREESAQYF. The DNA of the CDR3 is TGTGCCAGCAGTTTTGGGGACAGGGAAGAGTCGGCCCAGTACTTC.

CDR3 amino acids: CASGGRGSSNQPQHF. As DNA, the CDR3 is TGTGCCAGCGGCGGGAGAGGGAGTAGCAATCAGCCCCAGCATTTT. V is TRBV7-8 and J is TRBJ1-5; unclear D gene. This CDR3 has 15 residues. Germline-derived CDR1 and CDR2 are SGHVS and FQNEAQ. Trimming shortened V by 8 bases and J by 0 bases, and 14 bases separated the two germline ends.

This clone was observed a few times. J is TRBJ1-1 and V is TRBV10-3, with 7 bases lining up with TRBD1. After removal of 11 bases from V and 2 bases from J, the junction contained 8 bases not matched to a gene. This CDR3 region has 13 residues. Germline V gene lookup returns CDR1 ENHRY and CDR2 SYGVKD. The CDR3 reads CAALGQLNTEAFF. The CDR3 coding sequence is TGTGCCGCCCTGGGACAGCTTAACACTGAAGCTTTCTTT.

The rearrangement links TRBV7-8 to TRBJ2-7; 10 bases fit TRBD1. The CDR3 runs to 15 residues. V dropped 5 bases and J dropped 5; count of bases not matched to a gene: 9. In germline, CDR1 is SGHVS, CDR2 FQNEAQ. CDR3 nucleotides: TGTGCCAGCAGCACACTCGACAGGGGGCTAAACGAGCAGTACTTC. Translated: CASSTLDRGLNEQYF.